This T cell receptor beta chain was identified during a study of blood T cell repertoires in COVID-19. This clone was seen just once. Profiled with immunoSEQ multiplex PCR; TCRdb holds only in-frame clones, not every one. Of tens of thousands of clones listed, approximately 80% are singletons. Sequencing used peripheral blood. This clonotype originated in a man aged 50-59 years with active COVID-19.

The chain's CDR3 is CASSLPGDRGYTF. The CDR3, as DNA: TGTGCCAGTAGTTTACCAGGGGATAGGGGCTACACCTTC. This chain links TRBV19 with TRBJ1-2; maybe TRBD1 (6 bases). Germline V gene data show CDR1 as LNHDA and CDR2 as SQIVND (reference sequence). The CDR3 extends over 13 amino acids. Trimming shortened V by 5 bases and J by 8 bases, and 15 bases separated the two germline ends.